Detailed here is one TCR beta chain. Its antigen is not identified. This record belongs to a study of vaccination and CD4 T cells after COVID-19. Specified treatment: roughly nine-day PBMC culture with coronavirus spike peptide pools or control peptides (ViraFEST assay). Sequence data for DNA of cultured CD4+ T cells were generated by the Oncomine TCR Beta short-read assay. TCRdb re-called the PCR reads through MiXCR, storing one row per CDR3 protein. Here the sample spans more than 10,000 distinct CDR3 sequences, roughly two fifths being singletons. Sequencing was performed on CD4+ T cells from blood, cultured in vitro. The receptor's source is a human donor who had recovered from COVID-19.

The CDR3: CSARDQPGSEQYF. The CDR3 DNA sequence: TGCAGTGCTAGAGATCAACCGGGGTCCGAGCAGTACTTC. The genes are TRBV20-1 and TRBJ2-7; a possible D gene is TRBD2 (5 bases). The CDR3 spans 13 residues. Germline V CDR1 and CDR2: DFQATT, SNEGSKA (reference sequence). Trimming shortened V by 0 bases and J by 6 bases, and 12 bases separated the two germline ends.